Listed below are T cell receptor beta chains from one sample, sequenced in a study of shared clonotypes between healthy human individuals. Clones were read by immunoSEQ multiplex PCR, and TCRdb kept only the in-frame ones, dropping some. The table includes 470,000 or so clones, almost 80% detected once. The sample consisted of PBMCs. These TCRs come from a woman aged 40 to 50 in good health. Some clones in this sample may be carry-over from other donors' samples. The CDR3 runs from the conserved cysteine through the conserved F or W. A D gene is named only where the DNA matches it firmly. Expanded clones get a size class; other rows say once, few or many, or leave the size out.

CDR3nt: TGTGCCAGCACTAGCCCCGGGAATGGCTACACCTTC
CDR3aa: CASTSPGNGYTF
d_gene: NA
j_gene: TRBJ1-2
len: 12
v_gene: TRBV28
abundance: once

CDR3nt: TGTGCCAGCAGTTCTAGCGGGGTTTACAATGAGCAGTTCTTC
CDR3aa: CASSSSGVYNEQFF
d_gene: TRBD2
j_gene: TRBJ2-1
len: 14
v_gene: TRBV28
abundance: NA

CDR3nt: TGTGCCAGCAGCTTGTGGCATGGGGGCCCCTACGAGCAGTACTTC
CDR3aa: CASSLWHGGPYEQYF
d_gene: NA
j_gene: TRBJ2-7
len: 15
v_gene: TRBV7-3
abundance: NA

CDR3nt: TGCAGCGTAGGGACTAGCGGGGGGTACGAGCAGTACTTC
CDR3aa: CSVGTSGGYEQYF
d_gene: TRBD2
j_gene: TRBJ2-7
len: 13
v_gene: TRBV29-1
abundance: NA

CDR3nt: TGTGCCAGCAGCTTATTCGGGGGTAGCGGGAACGAGCAGTACTTC
CDR3aa: CASSLFGGSGNEQYF
d_gene: TRBD2
j_gene: TRBJ2-7
len: 15
v_gene: TRBV7-8
abundance: once

CDR3nt: TGTGCCAGCAGTCTAGCGGGAGAGGGTAATGAGCAGTTCTTC
CDR3aa: CASSLAGEGNEQFF
d_gene: TRBD2
j_gene: TRBJ2-1
len: 14
v_gene: TRBV6-4
abundance: NA

CDR3nt: TGTGCCAGCAGCCAATCTAGGTCGGGTGAGCAGTACTTC
CDR3aa: CASSQSRSGEQYF
d_gene: NA
j_gene: TRBJ2-5
len: 13
v_gene: TRBV16
abundance: NA

CDR3nt: TGTGCCAGCAGCTGGACTAGCGGGAGGGCCTACGAGCAGTACTTC
CDR3aa: CASSWTSGRAYEQYF
d_gene: TRBD2
j_gene: TRBJ2-7
len: 15
v_gene: TRBV11-1
abundance: few

CDR3nt: TGTGCCAGCAGCTTAGATTTCTCTTGGACAGGGGGCGCTGGAAACACCATATATTTT
CDR3aa: CASSLDFSWTGGAGNTIYF
d_gene: TRBD1
j_gene: TRBJ1-3
len: 19
v_gene: TRBV11-2
abundance: NA

CDR3nt: TGTGCCAGCAGTGAGGGGTCCGGCTACACCTTC
CDR3aa: CASSEGSGYTF
d_gene: NA
j_gene: TRBJ1-2
len: 11
v_gene: TRBV6-6
abundance: few

CDR3nt: TGTGCCACCAGCAGAGGAGGAGACGATGAAAAACTGTTTTTT
CDR3aa: CATSRGGDDEKLFF
d_gene: NA
j_gene: TRBJ1-4
len: 14
v_gene: TRBV15
abundance: NA

CDR3nt: TGTGCCAGCTCACCCACCCCGATTGGAAACACCATATATTTT
CDR3aa: CASSPTPIGNTIYF
d_gene: NA
j_gene: TRBJ1-3
len: 14
v_gene: TRBV18
abundance: NA

CDR3nt: TGTGCCAGCAGTTACTCCCGGTCAACTAATGAAAAACTGTTTTTT
CDR3aa: CASSYSRSTNEKLFF
d_gene: NA
j_gene: TRBJ1-4
len: 15
v_gene: TRBV6-5
abundance: NA

CDR3nt: TGTGCCAGCAGTCCAACGGGGTCCGGCGGAGAGACCCAGTACTTC
CDR3aa: CASSPTGSGGETQYF
d_gene: NA
j_gene: TRBJ2-5
len: 15
v_gene: TRBV6-5
abundance: once

CDR3nt: TGTGCCTGGAGTGTCTCGGGATCCGGGGAGCTGTTTTTT
CDR3aa: CAWSVSGSGELFF
d_gene: NA
j_gene: TRBJ2-2
len: 13
v_gene: TRBV30
abundance: NA

CDR3nt: TGTGCCAGCAGTTTAGGTTGGGGTCTCGGAAACACCATATATTTT
CDR3aa: CASSLGWGLGNTIYF
d_gene: NA
j_gene: TRBJ1-3
len: 15
v_gene: TRBV28
abundance: NA

CDR3nt: TGTGCCAGCAGCGTAGTAGGTAGCGGGGCGTACAATGAGCAGTTCTTC
CDR3aa: CASSVVGSGAYNEQFF
d_gene: TRBD2
j_gene: TRBJ2-1
len: 16
v_gene: TRBV9
abundance: NA

CDR3nt: TGTGCCAGCAGCCCGGGACAGACTTCCTACGAGCAGTACTTC
CDR3aa: CASSPGQTSYEQYF
d_gene: TRBD1
j_gene: TRBJ2-7
len: 14
v_gene: TRBV11-2
abundance: once

CDR3nt: TGCGCCAGCAGCTCACAGGGGCCCGAAAAACTGTTTTTT
CDR3aa: CASSSQGPEKLFF
d_gene: TRBD1
j_gene: TRBJ1-4
len: 13
v_gene: TRBV5-1
abundance: NA

CDR3nt: TGTGCCAGCTCACCACGCAGGGGAGATACGCAGTATTTT
CDR3aa: CASSPRRGDTQYF
d_gene: NA
j_gene: TRBJ2-3
len: 13
v_gene: TRBV18
abundance: few

CDR3nt: TGTGCCGCCGGGACTAGCACTACCGGGGAGCTGTTTTTT
CDR3aa: CAAGTSTTGELFF
d_gene: TRBD2
j_gene: TRBJ2-2
len: 13
v_gene: TRBV27
abundance: NA

CDR3nt: TGTGCCAGCAGCTCCACCGGGACAGTGGGGGTGTGGACTGAAGCTTTCTTT
CDR3aa: CASSSTGTVGVWTEAFF
d_gene: TRBD1
j_gene: TRBJ1-1
len: 17
v_gene: TRBV7-2
abundance: NA

CDR3nt: TGTGCCAGCTGTCGCGTCTTGATAGCCAAAAACATTCAGTACTTC
CDR3aa: CASCRVLIAKNIQYF
d_gene: NA
j_gene: TRBJ2-4
len: 15
v_gene: TRBV2
abundance: NA

CDR3nt: TGTGCCAGCAGCACCGGGACAGTGTCCTACGAGCAGTACTTC
CDR3aa: CASSTGTVSYEQYF
d_gene: TRBD1
j_gene: TRBJ2-7
len: 14
v_gene: TRBV27
abundance: NA

CDR3nt: TGTGCCAGCAGCTTAAGGGGGACAGGGGGTGAAAAACTGTTTTTT
CDR3aa: CASSLRGTGGEKLFF
d_gene: TRBD1
j_gene: TRBJ1-4
len: 15
v_gene: TRBV7-2
abundance: NA

CDR3nt: TGTGCCAGCAGTGACCAGGGACGCGTACCCTACGAGCAGTACTTC
CDR3aa: CASSDQGRVPYEQYF
d_gene: NA
j_gene: TRBJ2-7
len: 15
v_gene: TRBV25-1
abundance: NA

CDR3nt: TGCAGCGTTCTACGGACTCAGGGCAACACTGAAGCTTTCTTT
CDR3aa: CSVLRTQGNTEAFF
d_gene: NA
j_gene: TRBJ1-1
len: 14
v_gene: TRBV29-1
abundance: few

CDR3nt: TGTGCCAGCAGCCTGGCCGGGACTAGCCTCACAGATACGCAGTATTTT
CDR3aa: CASSLAGTSLTDTQYF
d_gene: TRBD2
j_gene: TRBJ2-3
len: 16
v_gene: TRBV14
abundance: NA

CDR3nt: TGCGCCAGCAGCCAAGAAGTTGGGGGATCCTACAATGAGCAGTTCTTC
CDR3aa: CASSQEVGGSYNEQFF
d_gene: NA
j_gene: TRBJ2-1
len: 16
v_gene: TRBV4-3
abundance: once

CDR3nt: TGTGCCAGCAGCCGGGGGACAGTAAACTCATTGTGGTTGACAGATACGCAGTATTTT
CDR3aa: CASSRGTVNSLWLTDTQYF
d_gene: NA
j_gene: TRBJ2-3
len: 19
v_gene: TRBV9
abundance: NA